This TCR beta chain comes out of a study of T cells in localized non-small cell lung cancer. To note about this clone: What it binds is not known.

Sequencing was performed with immunoSEQ multiplex PCR; in TCRdb, only in-frame clones are kept and a portion is missing. Among some 80,000 clones listed, 84% were seen once. Study results and limitations: Of the top 100 tumor clones, median about 56 were in adjacent lung, approximately 28 among its top 100. Exceeding tumor, uninvolved adjacent lung had the highest T cell clonality. One tumor region alone was sequenced, and heterogeneity therefore remains possible.

The sequence derives from a man aged 40 to 69 with stage I lung adenocarcinoma. Sequenced material: peripheral blood, taken before any cancer treatment.

Written as DNA, the CDR3 is TGTGCCAGCAGCTCCAAGCGGGAGTACTCCTACGAGCAGTACTTC. This sequence encodes CASSSKREYSYEQYF. V is TRBV5-4 and J is TRBJ2-7; TRBD2 matches at 8 bases. The CDR3 has 15 amino acids. With V trimmed by 3 bases and J by 0 bases, 5 bases remained unmatched. Germline V CDR1 and CDR2: SGHNT, YYREEE (reference sequence). The variable domain in full, completed from reference TRBV5-4 and TRBJ2-7, reads ETGVTQSPTHLIKTRGQQVTLRCSSQSGHNTVSWYQQALGQGPQFIFQYYREEENGRGNFPPRFSGLQFPNYSSELNVNALELDDSALYLCASSSKREYSYEQYFGPGTRLTVT.